A single T cell receptor beta chain is shown here with its context. Its antigen is unknown. The data stem from a study of graft-versus-host responses after intestinal transplantation. Overall study context: Recipients had multivisceral, liver-intestinal, or isolated intestinal transplants.

Sequencing used immunoSEQ multiplex PCR; TCRdb keeps in-frame clones, though not all of them. The table shows about 9,600 clones, with over 90% occurring only once. Study-level findings and limits: Marrow from the recipient contained GvH clones, some of which had appeared first in ileum or blood.

The length of the CDR3 is 13 residues. Trimming removed 4 bases at V and 4 bases at J, with 11 bases between. The germline CDR1 and CDR2 sequences are MGHRA and YSYEKL. V gene TRBV4-1 combines with J gene TRBJ2-7, with D perhaps assigned TRBD1 or TRBD2 (5 bases each). The sequence derives from a human patient who received an intestinal transplant, so some T cells may come from the graft donor. The specimen comprised bone marrow, sampled 521 days after intestinal transplantation. The CDR3 sequence is CASSPPGRYEQYF. The CDR3 DNA sequence: TGCGCCAGCAGCCCCCCGGGACGGTACGAGCAGTACTTC.